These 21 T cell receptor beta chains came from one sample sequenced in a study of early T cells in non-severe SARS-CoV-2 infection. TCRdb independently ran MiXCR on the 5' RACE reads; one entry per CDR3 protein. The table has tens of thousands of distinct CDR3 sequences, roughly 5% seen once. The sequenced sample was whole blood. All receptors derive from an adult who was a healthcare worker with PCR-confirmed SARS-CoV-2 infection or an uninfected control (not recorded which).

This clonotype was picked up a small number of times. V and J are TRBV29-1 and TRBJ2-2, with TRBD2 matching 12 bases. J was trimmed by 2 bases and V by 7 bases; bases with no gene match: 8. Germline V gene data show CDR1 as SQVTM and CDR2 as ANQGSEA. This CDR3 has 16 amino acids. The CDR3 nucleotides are TGCAGCGCCTTGACTAGCGGGGGAGCAAACACCGGGGAGCTGTTTTTT. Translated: CSALTSGGANTGELFF.

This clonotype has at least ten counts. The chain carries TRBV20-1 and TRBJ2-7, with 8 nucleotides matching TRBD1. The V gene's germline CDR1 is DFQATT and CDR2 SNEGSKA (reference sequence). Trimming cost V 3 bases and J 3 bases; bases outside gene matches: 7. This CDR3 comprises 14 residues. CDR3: CSASDRGSLYEQYF. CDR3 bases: TGCAGTGCTAGTGACAGGGGATCCCTCTACGAGCAGTACTTC.

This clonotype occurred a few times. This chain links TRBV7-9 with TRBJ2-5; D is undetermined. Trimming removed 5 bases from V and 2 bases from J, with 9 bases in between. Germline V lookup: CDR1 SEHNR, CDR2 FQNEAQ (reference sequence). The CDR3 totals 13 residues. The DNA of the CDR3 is TGTGCCAGCAGCAACAGAAAACAAGAGACCCAGTACTTC. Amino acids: CASSNRKQETQYF.

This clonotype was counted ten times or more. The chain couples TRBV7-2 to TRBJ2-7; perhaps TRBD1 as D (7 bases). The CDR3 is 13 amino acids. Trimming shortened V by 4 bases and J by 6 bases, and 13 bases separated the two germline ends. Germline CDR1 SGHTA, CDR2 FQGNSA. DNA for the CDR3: TGTGCCAGCAGCTCCGCGGAGGGGGCCGAGCAGTACTTC. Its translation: CASSSAEGAEQYF.

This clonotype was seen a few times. The chain's CDR3 is CASSPHGGTYGYTF. DNA for the CDR3: TGTGCCAGCAGTCCCCATGGGGGTACCTATGGCTACACCTTC. The chain uses TRBV7-9 and TRBJ1-2; TRBD1 might be the D (5 bases). CDR3 length: 14 amino acids. Germline CDR1 is SEHNR and CDR2 is FQNEAQ (reference sequence). V dropped 6 bases and J dropped 4 bases, with 15 bases sitting between them.

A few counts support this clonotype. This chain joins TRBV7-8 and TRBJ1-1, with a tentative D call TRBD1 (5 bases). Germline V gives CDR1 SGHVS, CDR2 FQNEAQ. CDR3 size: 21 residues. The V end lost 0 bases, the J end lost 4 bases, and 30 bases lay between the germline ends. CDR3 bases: TGTGCCAGCAGCTTAGCGCAGGGTCGGATCCCCAATCCCCTTCTCTTCACTGAAGCTTTCTTT. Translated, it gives CASSLAQGRIPNPLLFTEAFF. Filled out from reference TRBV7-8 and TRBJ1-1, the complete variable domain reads GAGVSQSPRYKVAKRGQDVALRCDPISGHVSLFWYQQALGQGPEFLTYFQNEAQLDKSGLPSDRFFAERPEGSVSTLKIQRTQQEDSAVYLCASSLAQGRIPNPLLFTEAFFGQGTRLTVV.

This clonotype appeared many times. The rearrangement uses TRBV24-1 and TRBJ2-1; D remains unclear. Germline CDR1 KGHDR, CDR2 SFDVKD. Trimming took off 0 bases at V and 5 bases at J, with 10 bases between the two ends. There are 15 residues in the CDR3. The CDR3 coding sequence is TGTGCCACCAGTGATTTGCGGTCAGGAAACAATGAGCAGTTCTTC. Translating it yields CATSDLRSGNNEQFF.

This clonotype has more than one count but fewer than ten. CDR3 DNA: TGCGCCAGCAGCCTTAGCGGGAGTTCAGATACGCAGTATTTT. Protein: CASSLSGSSDTQYF. The chain combines TRBV4-3 with TRBJ2-3; 9 bases fit TRBD2. The trim removed 4 bases at V and 4 bases at J, leaving 3 bases unmatched. This CDR3 is built from 14 residues. Germline CDR1 reads LGHNA; CDR2 reads YSLEER.

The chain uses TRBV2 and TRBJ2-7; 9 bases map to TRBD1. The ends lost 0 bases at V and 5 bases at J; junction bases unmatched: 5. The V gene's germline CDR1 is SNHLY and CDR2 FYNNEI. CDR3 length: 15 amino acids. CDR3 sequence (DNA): TGTGCCAGCAGTGAAGCTTACAGGGGGCGCAACGAGCAGTACTTC. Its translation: CASSEAYRGRNEQYF. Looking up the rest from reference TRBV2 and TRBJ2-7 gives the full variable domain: EPEVTQTPSHQVTQMGQEVILRCVPISNHLYFYWYRQILGQKVEFLVSFYNNEISEKSEIFDDQFSVERPDGSNFTLKIRSTKLEDSAMYFCASSEAYRGRNEQYFGPGTRLTVT.

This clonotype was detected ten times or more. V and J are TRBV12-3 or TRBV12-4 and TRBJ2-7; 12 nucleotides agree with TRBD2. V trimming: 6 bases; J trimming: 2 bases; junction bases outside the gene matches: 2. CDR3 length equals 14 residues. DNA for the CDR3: TGTGCCAGCAGCAGGACTAGCGGGGCCTACGAGCAGTACTTC. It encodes CASSRTSGAYEQYF.

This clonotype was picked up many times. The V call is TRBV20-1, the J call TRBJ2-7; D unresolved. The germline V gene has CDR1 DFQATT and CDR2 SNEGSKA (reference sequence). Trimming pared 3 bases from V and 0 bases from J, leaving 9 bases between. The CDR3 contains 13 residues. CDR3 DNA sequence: TGCAGTGCTAGCGGGCCTGTCTCCTACGAGCAGTACTTC. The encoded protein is CSASGPVSYEQYF.

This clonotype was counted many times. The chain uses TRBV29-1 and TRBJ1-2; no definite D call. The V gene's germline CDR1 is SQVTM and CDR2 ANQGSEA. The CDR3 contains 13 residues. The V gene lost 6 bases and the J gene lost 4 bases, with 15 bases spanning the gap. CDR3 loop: CSVEINTVYGYTF. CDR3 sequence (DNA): TGCAGCGTGGAAATAAACACAGTCTATGGCTACACCTTC.

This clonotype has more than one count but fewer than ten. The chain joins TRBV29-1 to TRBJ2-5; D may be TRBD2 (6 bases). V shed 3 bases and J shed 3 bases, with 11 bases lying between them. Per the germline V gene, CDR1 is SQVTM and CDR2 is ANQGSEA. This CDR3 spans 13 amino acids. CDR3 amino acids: CSVELVAEETQYF. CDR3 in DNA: TGCAGCGTTGAGCTGGTAGCGGAAGAGACCCAGTACTTC.

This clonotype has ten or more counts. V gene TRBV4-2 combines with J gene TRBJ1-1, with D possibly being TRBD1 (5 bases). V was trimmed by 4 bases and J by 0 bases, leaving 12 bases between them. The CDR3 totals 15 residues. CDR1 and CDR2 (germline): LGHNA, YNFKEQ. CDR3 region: CASSPTGPMNTEAFF. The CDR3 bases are TGTGCCAGCAGCCCAACGGGACCCATGAACACTGAAGCTTTCTTT.

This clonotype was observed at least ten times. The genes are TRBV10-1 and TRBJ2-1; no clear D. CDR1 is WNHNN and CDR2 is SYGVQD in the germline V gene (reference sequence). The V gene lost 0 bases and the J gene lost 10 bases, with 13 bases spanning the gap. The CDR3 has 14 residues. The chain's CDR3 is CASSESGIPSEQFF. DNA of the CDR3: TGCGCCAGCAGTGAGTCGGGTATCCCCAGCGAGCAGTTCTTC.

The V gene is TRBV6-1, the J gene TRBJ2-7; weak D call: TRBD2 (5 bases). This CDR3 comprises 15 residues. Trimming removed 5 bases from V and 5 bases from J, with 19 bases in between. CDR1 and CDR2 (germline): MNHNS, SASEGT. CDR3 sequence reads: CASSKRESGYNEQYF. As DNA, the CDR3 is TGTGCCAGCAGTAAAAGGGAGTCCGGGTACAACGAGCAGTACTTC.

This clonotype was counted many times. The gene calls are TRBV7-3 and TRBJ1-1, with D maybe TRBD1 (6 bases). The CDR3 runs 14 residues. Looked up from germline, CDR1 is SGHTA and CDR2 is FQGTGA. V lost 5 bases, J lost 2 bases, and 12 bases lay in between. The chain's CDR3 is CASSTTGANTEAFF. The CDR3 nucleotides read TGTGCCAGCAGCACGACAGGAGCTAACACTGAAGCTTTCTTT.

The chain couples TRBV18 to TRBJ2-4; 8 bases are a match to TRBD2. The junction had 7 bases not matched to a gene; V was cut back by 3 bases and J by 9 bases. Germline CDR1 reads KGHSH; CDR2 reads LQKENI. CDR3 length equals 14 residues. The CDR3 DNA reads TGTGCCAGCTCACCTCAGCGGGAGTCTCCCATTCAGTACTTC. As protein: CASSPQRESPIQYF.

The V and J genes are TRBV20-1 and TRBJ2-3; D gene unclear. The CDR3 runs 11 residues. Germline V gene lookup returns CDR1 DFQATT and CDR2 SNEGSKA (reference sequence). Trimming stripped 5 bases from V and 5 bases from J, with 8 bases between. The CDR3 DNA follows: TGCAGTGCTCCTTTGGGAGATACGCAGTATTTT. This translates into CSAPLGDTQYF.

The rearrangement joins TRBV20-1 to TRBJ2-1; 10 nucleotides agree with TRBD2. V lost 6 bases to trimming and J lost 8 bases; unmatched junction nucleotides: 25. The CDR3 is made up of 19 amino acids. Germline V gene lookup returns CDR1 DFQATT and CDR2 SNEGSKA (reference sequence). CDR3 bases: TGCAGTGCCCTCCGGACTAGCGGAGACCCACGATCGCTTGGCTATGAGCAGTTCTTC. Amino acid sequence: CSALRTSGDPRSLGYEQFF.

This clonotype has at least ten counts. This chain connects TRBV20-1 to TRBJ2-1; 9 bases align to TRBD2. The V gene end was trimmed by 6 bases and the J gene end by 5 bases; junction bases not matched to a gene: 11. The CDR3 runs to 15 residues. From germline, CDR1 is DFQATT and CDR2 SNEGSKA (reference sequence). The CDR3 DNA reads TGCAGTGCCCTTGAGGGGGCGGGAGGGCACAATGAGCAGTTCTTC. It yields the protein CSALEGAGGHNEQFF.